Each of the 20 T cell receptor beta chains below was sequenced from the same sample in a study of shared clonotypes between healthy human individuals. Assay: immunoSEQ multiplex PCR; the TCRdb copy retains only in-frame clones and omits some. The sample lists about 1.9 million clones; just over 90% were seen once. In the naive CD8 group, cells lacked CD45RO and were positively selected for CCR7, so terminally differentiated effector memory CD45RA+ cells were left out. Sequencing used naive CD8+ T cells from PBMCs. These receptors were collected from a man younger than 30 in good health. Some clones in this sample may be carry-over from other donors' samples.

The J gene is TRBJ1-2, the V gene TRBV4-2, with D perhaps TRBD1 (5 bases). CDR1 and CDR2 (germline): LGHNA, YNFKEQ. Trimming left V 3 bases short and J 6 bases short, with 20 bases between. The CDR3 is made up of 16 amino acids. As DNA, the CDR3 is TGTGCCAGCAGCCACCCGGGACCCGGGCACCGGAATGGCTACACCTTC. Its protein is CASSHPGPGHRNGYTF.

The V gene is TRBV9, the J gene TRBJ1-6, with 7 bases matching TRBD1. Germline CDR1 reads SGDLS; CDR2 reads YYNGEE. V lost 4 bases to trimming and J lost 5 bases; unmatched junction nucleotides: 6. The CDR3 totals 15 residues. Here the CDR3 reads CASSQRDSNNSPLHF. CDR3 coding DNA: TGTGCCAGCAGCCAACGGGACAGTAATAATTCACCCCTCCACTTT.

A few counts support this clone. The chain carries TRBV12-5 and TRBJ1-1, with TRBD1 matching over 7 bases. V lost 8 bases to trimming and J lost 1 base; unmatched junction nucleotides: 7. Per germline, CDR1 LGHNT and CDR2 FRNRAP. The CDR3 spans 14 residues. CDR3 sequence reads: CASSQTGQNTEAFF. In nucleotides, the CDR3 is TGTGCTAGTTCTCAGACAGGGCAGAACACTGAAGCTTTCTTT.

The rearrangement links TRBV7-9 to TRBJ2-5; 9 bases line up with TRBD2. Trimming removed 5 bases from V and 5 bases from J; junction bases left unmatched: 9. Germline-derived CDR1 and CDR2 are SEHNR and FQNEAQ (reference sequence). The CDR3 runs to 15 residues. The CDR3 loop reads CASSPASSGTETQYF. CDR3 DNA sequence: TGTGCCAGCAGCCCTGCCTCTAGCGGGACTGAGACCCAGTACTTC.

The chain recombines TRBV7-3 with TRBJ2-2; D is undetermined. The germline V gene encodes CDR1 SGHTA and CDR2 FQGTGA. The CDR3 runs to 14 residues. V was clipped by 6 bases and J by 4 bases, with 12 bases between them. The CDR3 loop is CASRGGVGTGELFF. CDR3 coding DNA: TGTGCCAGCAGGGGCGGAGTTGGCACCGGGGAGCTGTTTTTT. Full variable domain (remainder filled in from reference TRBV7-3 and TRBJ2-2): GAGVSQTPSNKVTEKGKYVELRCDPISGHTALYWYRQSLGQGPEFLIYFQGTGAADDSGLPNDRFFAVRPEGSVSTLKIQRTERGDSAVYLCASRGGVGTGELFFGEGSRLTVL.

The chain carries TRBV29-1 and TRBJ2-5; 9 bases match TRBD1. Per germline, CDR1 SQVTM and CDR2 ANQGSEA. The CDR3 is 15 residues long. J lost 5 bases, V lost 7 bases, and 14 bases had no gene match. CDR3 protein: CSGHSLQGARETQYF. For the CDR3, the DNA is TGCAGCGGCCACTCACTACAGGGGGCGCGGGAGACCCAGTACTTC.

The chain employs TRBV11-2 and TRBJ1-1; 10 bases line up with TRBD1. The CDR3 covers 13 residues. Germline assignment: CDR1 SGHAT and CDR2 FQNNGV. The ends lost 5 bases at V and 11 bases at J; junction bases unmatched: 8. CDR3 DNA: TGTGCCAGCAGCCGGACAGGGGGACGTAGCGCTTTCTTT. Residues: CASSRTGGRSAFF.

Here the CDR3 DNA reads TGTGCCAGCAGCTTAAGTAGGGTACAGGGTGAGCAGTATTTT. Translation: CASSLSRVQGEQYF. The chain has TRBV7-8 and TRBJ2-3, with D perhaps matching TRBD1 (6 bases). In germline, CDR1 is SGHVS, CDR2 FQNEAQ. The length of the CDR3 is 14 residues. V lost 2 bases to trimming and J lost 11 bases, with 17 bases between them.

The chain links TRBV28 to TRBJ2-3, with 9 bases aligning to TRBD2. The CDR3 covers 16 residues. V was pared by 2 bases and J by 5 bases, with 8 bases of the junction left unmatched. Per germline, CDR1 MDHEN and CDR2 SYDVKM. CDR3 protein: CASSLGSGSSGDTQYF. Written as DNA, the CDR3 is TGTGCCAGCAGTTTAGGTAGCGGGAGTTCGGGAGATACGCAGTATTTT.

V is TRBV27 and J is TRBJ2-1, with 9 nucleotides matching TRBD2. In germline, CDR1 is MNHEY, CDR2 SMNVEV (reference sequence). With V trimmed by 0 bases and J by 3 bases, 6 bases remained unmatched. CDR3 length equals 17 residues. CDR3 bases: TGTGCCAGCAGTTTATCGAACATAGCGGGAGTCTACAATGAGCAGTTCTTC. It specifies CASSLSNIAGVYNEQFF.

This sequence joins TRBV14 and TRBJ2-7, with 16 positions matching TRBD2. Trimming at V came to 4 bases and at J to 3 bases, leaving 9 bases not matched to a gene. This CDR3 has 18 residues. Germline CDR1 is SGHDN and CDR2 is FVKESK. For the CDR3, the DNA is TGTGCCAGCAGCCCGGGACTAGCGGGAGGGGGGCCGATCTACGAGCAGTACTTC. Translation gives CASSPGLAGGGPIYEQYF.

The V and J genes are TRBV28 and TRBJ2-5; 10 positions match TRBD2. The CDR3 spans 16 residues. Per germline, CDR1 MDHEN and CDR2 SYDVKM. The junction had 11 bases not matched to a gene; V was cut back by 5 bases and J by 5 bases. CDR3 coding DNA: TGTGCCAGCAGTGGACTAGCGGAGCGCTATGGGGAGACCCAGTACTTC. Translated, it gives CASSGLAERYGETQYF.

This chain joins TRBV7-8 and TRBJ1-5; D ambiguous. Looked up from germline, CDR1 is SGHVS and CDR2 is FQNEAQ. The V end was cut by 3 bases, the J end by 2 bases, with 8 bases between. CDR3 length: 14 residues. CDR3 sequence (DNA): TGTGCCAGCAGCTTCTCGTACGGCAATCAGCCCCAGCATTTT. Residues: CASSFSYGNQPQHF.

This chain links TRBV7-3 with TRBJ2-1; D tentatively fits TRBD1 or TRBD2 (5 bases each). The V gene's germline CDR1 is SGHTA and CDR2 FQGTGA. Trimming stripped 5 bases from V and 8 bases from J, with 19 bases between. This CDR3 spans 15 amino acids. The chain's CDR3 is CASSTTGTTSDEQFF. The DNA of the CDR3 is TGTGCCAGCAGCACCACCGGGACCACGTCCGATGAGCAGTTCTTC.

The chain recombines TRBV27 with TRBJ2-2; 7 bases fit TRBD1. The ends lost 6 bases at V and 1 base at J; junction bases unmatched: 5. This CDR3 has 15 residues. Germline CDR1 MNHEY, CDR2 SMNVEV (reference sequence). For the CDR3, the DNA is TGTGCCAGCAGCACCCGGGACAGGAACACCGGGGAGCTGTTTTTT. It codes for CASSTRDRNTGELFF.

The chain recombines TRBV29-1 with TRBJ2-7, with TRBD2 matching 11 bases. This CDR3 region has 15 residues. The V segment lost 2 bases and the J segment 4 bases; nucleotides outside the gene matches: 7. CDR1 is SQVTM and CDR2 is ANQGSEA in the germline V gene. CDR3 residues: CSVERASGRRYEQYF. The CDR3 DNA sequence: TGCAGCGTTGAAAGGGCTAGCGGGAGGAGGTACGAGCAGTACTTC.

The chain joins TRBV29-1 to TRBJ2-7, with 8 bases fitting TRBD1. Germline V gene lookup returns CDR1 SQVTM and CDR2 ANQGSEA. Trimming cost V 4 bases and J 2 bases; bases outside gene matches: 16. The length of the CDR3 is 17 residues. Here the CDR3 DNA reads TGCAGCGTTGGCCCTAGCGTGACAGGGGTTTATACCTACGAGCAGTACTTC. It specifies CSVGPSVTGVYTYEQYF.

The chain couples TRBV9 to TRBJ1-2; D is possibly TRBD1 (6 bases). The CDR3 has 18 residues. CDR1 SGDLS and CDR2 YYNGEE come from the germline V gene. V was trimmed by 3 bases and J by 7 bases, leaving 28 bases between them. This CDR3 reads CASSARDRGMEQGIGYTF. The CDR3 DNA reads TGTGCCAGCAGCGCGAGAGATAGAGGAATGGAACAGGGTATTGGCTACACCTTC.

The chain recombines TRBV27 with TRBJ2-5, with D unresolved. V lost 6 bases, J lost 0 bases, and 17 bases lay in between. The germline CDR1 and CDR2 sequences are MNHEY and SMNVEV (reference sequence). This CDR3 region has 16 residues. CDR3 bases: TGTGCCAGCAGCCCAAAGGGTAGCTGGTACCAAGAGACCCAGTACTTC. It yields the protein CASSPKGSWYQETQYF.

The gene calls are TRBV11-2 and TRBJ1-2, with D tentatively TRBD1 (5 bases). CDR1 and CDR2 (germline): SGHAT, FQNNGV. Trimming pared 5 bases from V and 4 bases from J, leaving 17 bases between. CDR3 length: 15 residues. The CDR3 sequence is CASSNWGDQSYGYTF. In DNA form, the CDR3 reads TGTGCCAGCAGCAACTGGGGCGATCAGAGCTATGGCTACACCTTC. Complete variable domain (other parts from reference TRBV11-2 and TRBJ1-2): EAGVAQSPRYKIIEKRQSVAFWCNPISGHATLYWYQQILGQGPKLLIQFQNNGVVDDSQLPKDRFSAERLKGVDSTLKIQPAKLEDSAVYLCASSNWGDQSYGYTFGSGTRLTVV.